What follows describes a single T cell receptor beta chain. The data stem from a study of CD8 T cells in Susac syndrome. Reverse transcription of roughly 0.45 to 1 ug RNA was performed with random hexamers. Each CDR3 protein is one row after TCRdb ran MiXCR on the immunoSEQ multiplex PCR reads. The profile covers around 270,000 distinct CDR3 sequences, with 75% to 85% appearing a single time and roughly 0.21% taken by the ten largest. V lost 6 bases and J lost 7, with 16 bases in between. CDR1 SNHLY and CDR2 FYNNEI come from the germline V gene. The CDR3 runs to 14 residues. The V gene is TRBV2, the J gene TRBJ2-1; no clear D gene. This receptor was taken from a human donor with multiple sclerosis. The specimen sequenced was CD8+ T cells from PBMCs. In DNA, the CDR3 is TGTGCCAGCAGAAACACTGGAAGTTTGAATGAGCAGTTCTTC. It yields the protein CASRNTGSLNEQFF.